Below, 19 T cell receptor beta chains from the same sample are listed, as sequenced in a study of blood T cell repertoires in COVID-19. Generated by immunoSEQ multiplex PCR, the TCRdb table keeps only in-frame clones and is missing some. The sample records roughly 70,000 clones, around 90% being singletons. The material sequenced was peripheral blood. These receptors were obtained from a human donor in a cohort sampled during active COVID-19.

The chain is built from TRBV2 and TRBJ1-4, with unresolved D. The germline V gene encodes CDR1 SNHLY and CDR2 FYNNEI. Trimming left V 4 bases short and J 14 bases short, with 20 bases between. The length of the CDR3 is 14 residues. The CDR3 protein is CASSAGGSLGGLFF. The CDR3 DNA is TGTGCCAGCAGTGCGGGTGGGAGTCTAGGTGGGCTGTTTTTT.

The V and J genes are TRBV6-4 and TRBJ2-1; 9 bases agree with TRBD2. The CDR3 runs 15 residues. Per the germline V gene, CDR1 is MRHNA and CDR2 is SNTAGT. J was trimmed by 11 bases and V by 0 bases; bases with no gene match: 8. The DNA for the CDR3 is TGTGCCAGCAGTGACTCTGGCGGGAGGGCCGGGCAGCAGTTCTTC. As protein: CASSDSGGRAGQQFF.

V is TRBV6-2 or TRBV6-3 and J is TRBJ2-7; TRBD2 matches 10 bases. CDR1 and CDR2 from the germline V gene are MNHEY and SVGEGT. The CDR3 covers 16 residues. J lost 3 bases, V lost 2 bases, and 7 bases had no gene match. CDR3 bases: TGTGCCAGCAGTTACCCTTCCGGGACTAGCGTCTACGAGCAGTACTTC. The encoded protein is CASSYPSGTSVYEQYF.

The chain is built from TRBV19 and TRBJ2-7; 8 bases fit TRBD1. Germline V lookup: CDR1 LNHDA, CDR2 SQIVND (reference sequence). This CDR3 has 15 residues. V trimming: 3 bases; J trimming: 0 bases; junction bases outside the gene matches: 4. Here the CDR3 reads CASSMGTGPSYEQYV. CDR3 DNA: TGTGCCAGTAGTATGGGGACAGGACCCTCCTACGAGCAGTACGTC.

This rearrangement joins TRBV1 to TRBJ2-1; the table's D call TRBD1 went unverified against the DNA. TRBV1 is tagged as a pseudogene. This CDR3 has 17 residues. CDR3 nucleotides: TGCACCAGCAGCCAAGAGTCAGGCTACCCCTCCTACAATGAGCAGTTCTTC. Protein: CTSSQESGYPSYNEQFF.

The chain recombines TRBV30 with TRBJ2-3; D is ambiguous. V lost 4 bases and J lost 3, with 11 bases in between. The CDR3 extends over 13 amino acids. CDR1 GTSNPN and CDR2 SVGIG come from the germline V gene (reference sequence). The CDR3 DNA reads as TGTGCCTGGACCCCGATCAGGACAGATACGCAGTATTTT. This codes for CAWTPIRTDTQYF. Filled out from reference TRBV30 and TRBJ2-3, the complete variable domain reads SQTIHQWPATLVQPVGSPLSLECTVEGTSNPNLYWYRQAAGRGLQLLFYSVGIGQISSEVPQNLSASRPQDRQFILSSKKLLLSDSGFYLCAWTPIRTDTQYFGPGTRLTVL.

CDR3 amino acids: CASSELAGEVPYNEQFF. In DNA form, the CDR3 reads TGTGCCAGCAGTGAATTGGCGGGAGAGGTCCCCTACAATGAGCAGTTCTTC. The chain combines TRBV2 with TRBJ2-1, with TRBD2 matching 7 bases. V lost 2 bases and J lost 2; bases outside the gene matches: 9. The CDR3 extends over 17 amino acids. From germline, CDR1 is SNHLY and CDR2 FYNNEI.

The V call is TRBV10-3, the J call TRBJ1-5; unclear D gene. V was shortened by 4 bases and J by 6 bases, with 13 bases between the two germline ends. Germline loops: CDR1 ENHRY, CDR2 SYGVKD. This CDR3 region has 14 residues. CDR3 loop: CAISGGVSGQPQHF. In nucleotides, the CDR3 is TGTGCCATCAGTGGCGGAGTTTCGGGTCAGCCCCAGCATTTT.

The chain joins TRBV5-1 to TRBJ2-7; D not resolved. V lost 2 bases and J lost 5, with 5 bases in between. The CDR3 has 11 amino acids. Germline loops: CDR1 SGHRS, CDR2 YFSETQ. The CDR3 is CASSLTDEQYF. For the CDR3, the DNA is TGCGCCAGCAGCTTAACTGACGAGCAGTACTTC.

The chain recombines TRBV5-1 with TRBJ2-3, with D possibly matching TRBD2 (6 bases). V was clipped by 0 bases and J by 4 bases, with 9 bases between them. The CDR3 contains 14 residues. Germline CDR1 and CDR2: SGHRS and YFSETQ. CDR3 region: CASSLGLGPDTQYF. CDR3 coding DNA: TGCGCCAGCAGCTTGGGACTAGGGCCAGATACGCAGTATTTT.

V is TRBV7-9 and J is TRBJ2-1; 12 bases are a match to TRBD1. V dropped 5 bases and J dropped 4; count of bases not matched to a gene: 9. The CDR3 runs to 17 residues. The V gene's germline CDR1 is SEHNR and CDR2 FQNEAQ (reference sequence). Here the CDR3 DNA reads TGTGCCAGCAGCCCACGGGACAGGGGGCGTGGGTACAATGAGCAGTTCTTC. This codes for CASSPRDRGRGYNEQFF.

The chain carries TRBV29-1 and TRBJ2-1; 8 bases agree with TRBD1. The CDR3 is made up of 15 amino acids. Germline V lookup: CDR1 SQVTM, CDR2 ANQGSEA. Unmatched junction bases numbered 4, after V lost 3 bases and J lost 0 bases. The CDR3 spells CSVDTGGSSYNEQFF. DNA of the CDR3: TGCAGCGTTGATACAGGGGGTAGCTCCTACAATGAGCAGTTCTTC.

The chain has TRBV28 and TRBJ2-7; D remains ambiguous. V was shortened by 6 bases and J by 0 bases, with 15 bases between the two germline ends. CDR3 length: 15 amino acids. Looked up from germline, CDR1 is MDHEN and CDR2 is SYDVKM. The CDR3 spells CASSPIVVASYEQYF. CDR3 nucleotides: TGTGCCAGCAGCCCCATCGTAGTTGCCTCCTACGAGCAGTACTTC.

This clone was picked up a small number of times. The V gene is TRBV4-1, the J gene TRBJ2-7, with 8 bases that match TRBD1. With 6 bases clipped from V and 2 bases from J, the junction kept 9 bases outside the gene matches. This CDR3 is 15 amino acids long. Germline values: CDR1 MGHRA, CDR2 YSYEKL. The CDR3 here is CASSRGQGSTYEQYF. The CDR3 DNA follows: TGCGCCAGCAGTCGCGGACAGGGATCAACCTACGAGCAGTACTTC.

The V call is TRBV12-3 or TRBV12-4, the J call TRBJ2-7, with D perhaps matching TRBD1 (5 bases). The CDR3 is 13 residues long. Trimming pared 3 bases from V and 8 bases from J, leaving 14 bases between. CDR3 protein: CASSFGADNKQYF. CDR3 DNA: TGTGCCAGCAGTTTTGGGGCAGACAATAAGCAGTACTTC.

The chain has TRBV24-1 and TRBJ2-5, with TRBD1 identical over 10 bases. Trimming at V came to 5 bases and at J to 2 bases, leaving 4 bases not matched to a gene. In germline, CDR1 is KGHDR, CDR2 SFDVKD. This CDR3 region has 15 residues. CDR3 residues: CATSAWTGGQETQYF. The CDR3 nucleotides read TGTGCCACCAGTGCTTGGACAGGGGGGCAAGAGACCCAGTACTTC.

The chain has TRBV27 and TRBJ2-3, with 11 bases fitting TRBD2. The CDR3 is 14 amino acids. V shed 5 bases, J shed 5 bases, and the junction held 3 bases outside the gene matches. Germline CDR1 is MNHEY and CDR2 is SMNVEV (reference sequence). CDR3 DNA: TGTGCCAGCAGTGTGGGACTAGCGGAAGATACGCAGTATTTT. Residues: CASSVGLAEDTQYF.

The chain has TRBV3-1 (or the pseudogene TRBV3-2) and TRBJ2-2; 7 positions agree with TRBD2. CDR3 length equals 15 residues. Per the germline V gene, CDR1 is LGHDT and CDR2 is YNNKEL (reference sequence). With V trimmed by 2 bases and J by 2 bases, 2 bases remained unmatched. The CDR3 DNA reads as TGTGCCAGCAGCCAACGAGCGGGAAACACCGGGGAGCTGTTTTTT. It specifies CASSQRAGNTGELFF.

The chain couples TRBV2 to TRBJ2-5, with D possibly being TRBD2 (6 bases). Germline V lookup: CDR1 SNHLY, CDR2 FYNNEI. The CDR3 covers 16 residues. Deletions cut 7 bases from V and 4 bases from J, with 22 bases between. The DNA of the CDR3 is TGTGCCAGCACCGGGCTTGGGTGGGGGGAGCCAGAGACCCAGTACTTC. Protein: CASTGLGWGEPETQYF.